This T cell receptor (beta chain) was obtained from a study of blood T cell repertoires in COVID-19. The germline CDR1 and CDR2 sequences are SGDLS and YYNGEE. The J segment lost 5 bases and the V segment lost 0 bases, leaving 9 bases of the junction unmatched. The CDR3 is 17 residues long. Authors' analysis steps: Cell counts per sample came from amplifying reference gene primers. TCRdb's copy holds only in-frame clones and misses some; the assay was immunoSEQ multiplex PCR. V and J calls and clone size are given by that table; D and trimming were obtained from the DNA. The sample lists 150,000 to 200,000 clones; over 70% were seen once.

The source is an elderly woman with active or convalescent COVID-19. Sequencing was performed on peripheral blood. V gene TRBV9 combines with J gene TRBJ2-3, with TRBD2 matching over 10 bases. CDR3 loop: CASSVGGSGGPGDTQYF. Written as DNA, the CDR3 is TGTGCCAGCAGCGTAGGAGGTAGCGGGGGGCCGGGAGATACGCAGTATTTT.